The 8 T cell receptor beta chains reported below all come from one sample, sequenced in a study of identical twins. TCRdb re-derived calls from the 5' RACE reads in MiXCR, one entry per CDR3 protein. The sample holds about 690,000 distinct CDR3 sequences; less than 25% are singletons and the top ten take roughly 4%. Another study also made use of these data, one on T cells expressing NK-cell markers.

Material for sequencing was PBMCs. These receptors were collected from a woman aged 18-35 years in good health.

In this sample, this clonotype turned up a few times. The rearrangement uses TRBV6-1 and TRBJ1-1; D remains ambiguous. The CDR3 is 14 amino acids. Looked up from germline, CDR1 is MNHNS and CDR2 is SASEGT. Trimming cost V 2 bases and J 0 bases, with 7 bases left between them. Here the CDR3 DNA reads TGTGCCAGCAGTGAACAGGACCTGAACACTGAAGCTTTCTTT. Residues: CASSEQDLNTEAFF.

The chain joins TRBV24-1 to TRBJ2-1; 13 bases match TRBD2. The CDR3 is 17 residues long. CDR1 and CDR2 from the germline V gene are KGHDR and SFDVKD. J gave up 7 bases and V 3 bases, and 8 bases lay outside the gene matches. The CDR3 region has the DNA TGTGCCACCAGTGATACTAGGACTAGCGGGAGATTAAATGAGCAGTTCTTC. As protein: CATSDTRTSGRLNEQFF.

This chain joins TRBV7-2 and TRBJ2-1; 8 nucleotides align to TRBD2. The germline CDR1 and CDR2 sequences are SGHTA and FQGNSA. With 5 bases clipped from V and 7 bases from J, the junction kept 7 bases outside the gene matches. This CDR3 comprises 14 residues. The CDR3 region has the DNA TGTGCCAGCAGCGGGACTAGAGATGAGAATGAGCAGTTCTTC. It encodes CASSGTRDENEQFF.

This chain uses TRBV6-5 with TRBJ1-2; D gene unclear. CDR3 length: 15 amino acids. CDR1 is MNHEY and CDR2 is SVGAGI in the germline V gene. Trimming stripped 2 bases from V and 3 bases from J, with 13 bases between. CDR3 residues: CASSYTASGDYGYTF. The CDR3 nucleotides are TGTGCCAGCAGTTACACTGCCTCTGGGGACTATGGCTACACCTTC.

This clonotype was counted ten times or more. V is TRBV12-3 or TRBV12-4 and J is TRBJ1-6, with D unresolved. There are 13 residues in the CDR3. The V gene lost 5 bases and the J gene lost 4 bases, with 6 bases spanning the gap. CDR3 amino acids: CASSPDYNSPLHF. In nucleotides, the CDR3 is TGTGCCAGCAGTCCAGATTATAATTCACCCCTCCACTTT.

This clonotype was found a few times. The gene calls are TRBV5-1 and TRBJ2-1; D gene uncertain. CDR3 size: 13 residues. The germline CDR1 and CDR2 sequences are SGHRS and YFSETQ. V shed 4 bases and J shed 7 bases, with 12 bases lying between them. The CDR3 protein is CASSPSFGNEQFF. The CDR3 DNA is TGCGCCAGCAGCCCCTCCTTTGGGAATGAGCAGTTCTTC.

This clonotype was seen ten or more times. The chain employs TRBV19 and TRBJ1-1; a weak D match, TRBD1 (6 bases). CDR1 LNHDA and CDR2 SQIVND come from the germline V gene (reference sequence). The germline V and J ends were trimmed by 2 bases and 5 bases, with 9 bases remaining between them. The CDR3 contains 13 residues. The CDR3 region has the DNA TGTGCCAGTAGTATACCAGGGGAAACTGAAGCTTTCTTT. It specifies CASSIPGETEAFF.

The DNA for the CDR3 is TGTGCCAGCAGTTACTCTGCGGGACACAACTCTGGAAACACCATATATTTT. Amino acids: CASSYSAGHNSGNTIYF. V gene TRBV6-5 combines with J gene TRBJ1-3; weak D call: TRBD1 (6 bases). This CDR3 has 17 amino acids. Germline V CDR1 and CDR2: MNHEY, SVGAGI. The V end lost 0 bases, the J end lost 0 bases, and 12 bases lay between the germline ends.